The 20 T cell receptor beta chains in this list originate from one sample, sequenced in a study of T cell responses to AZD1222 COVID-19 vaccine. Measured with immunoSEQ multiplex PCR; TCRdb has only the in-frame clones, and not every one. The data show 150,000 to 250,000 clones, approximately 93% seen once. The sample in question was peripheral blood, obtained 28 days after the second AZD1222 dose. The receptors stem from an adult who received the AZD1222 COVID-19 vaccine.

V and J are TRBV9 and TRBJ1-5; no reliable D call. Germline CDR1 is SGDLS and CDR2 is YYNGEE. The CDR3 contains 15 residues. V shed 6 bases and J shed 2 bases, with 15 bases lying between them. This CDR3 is CASTPWTHGNQPQHF. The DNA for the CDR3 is TGTGCCAGCACCCCGTGGACGCATGGCAATCAGCCCCAGCATTTT.

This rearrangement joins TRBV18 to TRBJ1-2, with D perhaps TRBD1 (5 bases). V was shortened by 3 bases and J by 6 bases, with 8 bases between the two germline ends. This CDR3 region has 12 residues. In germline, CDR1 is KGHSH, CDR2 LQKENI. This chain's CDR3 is CASSPGGNGYTF. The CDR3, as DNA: TGTGCCAGCTCACCGGGGGGGAATGGCTACACCTTC.

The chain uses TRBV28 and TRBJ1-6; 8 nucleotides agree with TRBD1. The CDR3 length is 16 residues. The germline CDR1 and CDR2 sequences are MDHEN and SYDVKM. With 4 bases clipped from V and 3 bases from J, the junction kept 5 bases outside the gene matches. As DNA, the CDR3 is TGTGCCAGCAGTTCTCAGGGGGCGGACTATAATTCACCCCTCCACTTT. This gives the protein CASSSQGADYNSPLHF. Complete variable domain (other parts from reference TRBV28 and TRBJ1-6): DVKVTQSSRYLVKRTGEKVFLECVQDMDHENMFWYRQDPGLGLRLIYFSYDVKMKEKGDIPEGYSVSREKKERFSLILESASTNQTSMYLCASSSQGADYNSPLHFGNGTRLTVT.

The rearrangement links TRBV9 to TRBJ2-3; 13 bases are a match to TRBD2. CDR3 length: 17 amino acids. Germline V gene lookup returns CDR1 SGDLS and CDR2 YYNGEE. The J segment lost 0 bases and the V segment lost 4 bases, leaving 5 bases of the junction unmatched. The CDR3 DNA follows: TGTGCCAGCAGCCAGGTGGGACTAGCGGGGAGCACAGATACGCAGTATTTT. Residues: CASSQVGLAGSTDTQYF.

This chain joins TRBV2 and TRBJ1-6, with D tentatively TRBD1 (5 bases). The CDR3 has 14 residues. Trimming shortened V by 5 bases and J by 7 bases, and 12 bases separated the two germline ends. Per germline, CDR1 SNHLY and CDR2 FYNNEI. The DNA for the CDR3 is TGTGCCAGCAGTTTTGGACAAGAAAATTCACCCCTCCACTTT. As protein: CASSFGQENSPLHF. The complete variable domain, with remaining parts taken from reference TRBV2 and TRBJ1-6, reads EPEVTQTPSHQVTQMGQEVILRCVPISNHLYFYWYRQILGQKVEFLVSFYNNEISEKSEIFDDQFSVERPDGSNFTLKIRSTKLEDSAMYFCASSFGQENSPLHFGNGTRLTVT.

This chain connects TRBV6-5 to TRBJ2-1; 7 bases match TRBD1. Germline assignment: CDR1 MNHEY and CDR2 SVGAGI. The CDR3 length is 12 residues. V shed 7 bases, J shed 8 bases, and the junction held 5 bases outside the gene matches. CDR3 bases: TGTGCCAGCACCCAACAGGGGTATGAGCAGTTCTTC. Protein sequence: CASTQQGYEQFF.

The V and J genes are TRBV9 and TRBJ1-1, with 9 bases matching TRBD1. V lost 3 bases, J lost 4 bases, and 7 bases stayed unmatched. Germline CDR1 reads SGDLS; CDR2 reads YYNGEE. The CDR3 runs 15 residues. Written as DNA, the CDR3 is TGTGCCAGCAGCGCTGGACAGGGGAAGGGCACTGAAGCTTTCTTT. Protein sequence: CASSAGQGKGTEAFF.

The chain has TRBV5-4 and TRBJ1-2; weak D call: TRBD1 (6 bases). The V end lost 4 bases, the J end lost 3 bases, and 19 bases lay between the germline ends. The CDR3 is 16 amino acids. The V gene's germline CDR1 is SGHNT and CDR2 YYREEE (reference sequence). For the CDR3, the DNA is TGTGCCAGCAGCCATACAGGGAGCTGGCTTTACTATGGCTACACCTTC. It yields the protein CASSHTGSWLYYGYTF.

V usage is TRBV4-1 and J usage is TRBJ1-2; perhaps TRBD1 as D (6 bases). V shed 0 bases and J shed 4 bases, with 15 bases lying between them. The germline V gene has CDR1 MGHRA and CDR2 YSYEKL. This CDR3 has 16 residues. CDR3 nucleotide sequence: TGCGCCAGCAGCCAAGAATTGAGGGGGAATAGCTATGGCTACACCTTC. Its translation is CASSQELRGNSYGYTF.

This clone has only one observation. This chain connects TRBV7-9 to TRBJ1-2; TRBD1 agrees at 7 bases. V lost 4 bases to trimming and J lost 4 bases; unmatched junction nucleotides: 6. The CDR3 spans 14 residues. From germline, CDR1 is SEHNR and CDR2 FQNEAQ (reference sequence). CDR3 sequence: CASSSGGRGYGYTF. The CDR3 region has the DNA TGTGCCAGCAGCTCAGGGGGTAGGGGCTATGGCTACACCTTC.

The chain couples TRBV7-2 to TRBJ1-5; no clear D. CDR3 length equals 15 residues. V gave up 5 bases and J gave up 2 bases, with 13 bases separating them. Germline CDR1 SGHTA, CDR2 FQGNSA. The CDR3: CASSPQAGGNQPQHF. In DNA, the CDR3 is TGTGCCAGCAGCCCCCAGGCGGGAGGCAATCAGCCCCAGCATTTT.

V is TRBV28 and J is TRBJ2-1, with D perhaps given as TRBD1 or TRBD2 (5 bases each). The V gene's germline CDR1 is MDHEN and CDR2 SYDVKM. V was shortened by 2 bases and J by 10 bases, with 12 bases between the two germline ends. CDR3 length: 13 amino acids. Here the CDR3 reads CASSLRDPQEQFF. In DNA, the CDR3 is TGTGCCAGCAGTTTACGGGACCCCCAGGAGCAGTTCTTC.

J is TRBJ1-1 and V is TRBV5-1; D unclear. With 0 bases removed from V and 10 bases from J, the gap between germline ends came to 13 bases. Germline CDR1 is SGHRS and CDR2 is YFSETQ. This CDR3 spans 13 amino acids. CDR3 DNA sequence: TGCGCCAGCAGCTTGGGCGAGGAATATTCAGCTTTCTTT. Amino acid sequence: CASSLGEEYSAFF. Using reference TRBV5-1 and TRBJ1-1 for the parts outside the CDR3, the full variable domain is KAGVTQTPRYLIKTRGQQVTLSCSPISGHRSVSWYQQTPGQGLQFLFEYFSETQRNKGNFPGRFSGRQFSNSRSEMNVSTLELGDSALYLCASSLGEEYSAFFGQGTRLTVV.

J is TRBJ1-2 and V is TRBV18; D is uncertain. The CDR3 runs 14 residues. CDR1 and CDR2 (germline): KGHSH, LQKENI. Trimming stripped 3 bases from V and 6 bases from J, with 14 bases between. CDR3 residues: CASSPGFINDGYTF. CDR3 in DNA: TGTGCCAGCTCACCGGGGTTCATCAATGATGGCTACACCTTC.

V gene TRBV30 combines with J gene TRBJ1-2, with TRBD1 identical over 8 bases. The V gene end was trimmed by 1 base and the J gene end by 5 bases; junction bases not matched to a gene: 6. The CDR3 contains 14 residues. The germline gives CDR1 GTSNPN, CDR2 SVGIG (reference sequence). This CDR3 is CAWSEQTGEYGYTF. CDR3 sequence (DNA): TGTGCCTGGAGTGAACAGACAGGGGAATATGGCTACACCTTC.

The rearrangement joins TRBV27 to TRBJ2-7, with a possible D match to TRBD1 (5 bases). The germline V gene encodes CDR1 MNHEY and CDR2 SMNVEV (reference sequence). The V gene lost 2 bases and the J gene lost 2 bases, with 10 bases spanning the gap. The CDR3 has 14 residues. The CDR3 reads CASSLGDSTYEQYF. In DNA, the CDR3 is TGTGCCAGCAGTTTAGGAGACAGCACCTACGAGCAGTACTTC.

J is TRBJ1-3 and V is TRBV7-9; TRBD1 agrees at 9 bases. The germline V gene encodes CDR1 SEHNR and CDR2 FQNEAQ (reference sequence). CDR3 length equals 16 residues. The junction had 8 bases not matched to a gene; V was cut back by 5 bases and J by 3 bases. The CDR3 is CASSAPGTGNGNTIYF. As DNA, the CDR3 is TGTGCCAGCAGCGCCCCGGGGACAGGGAATGGAAACACCATATATTTT. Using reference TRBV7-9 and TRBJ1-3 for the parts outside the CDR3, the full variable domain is DTGVSQNPRHKITKRGQNVTFRCDPISEHNRLYWYRQTLGQGPEFLTYFQNEAQLEKSRLLSDRFSAERPKGSFSTLEIQRTEQGDSAMYLCASSAPGTGNGNTIYFGEGSWLTVV.

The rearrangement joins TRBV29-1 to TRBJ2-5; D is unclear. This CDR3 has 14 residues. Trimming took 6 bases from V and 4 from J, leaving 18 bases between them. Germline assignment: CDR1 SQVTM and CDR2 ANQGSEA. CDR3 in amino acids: CSVGPIGSGETQYF. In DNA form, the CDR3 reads TGCAGCGTCGGGCCGATAGGTTCTGGAGAGACCCAGTACTTC.

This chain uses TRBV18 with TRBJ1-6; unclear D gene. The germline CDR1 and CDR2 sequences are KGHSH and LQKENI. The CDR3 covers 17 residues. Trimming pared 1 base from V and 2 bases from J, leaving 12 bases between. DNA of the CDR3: TGTGCCAGCTCACCACTTATTAGCCGGACCTATAATTCACCCCTCCACTTT. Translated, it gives CASSPLISRTYNSPLHF.

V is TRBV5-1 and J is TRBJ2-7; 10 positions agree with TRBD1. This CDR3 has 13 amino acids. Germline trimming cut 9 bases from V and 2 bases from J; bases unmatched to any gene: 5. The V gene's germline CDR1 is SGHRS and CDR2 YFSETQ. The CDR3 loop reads CATGTGETYEQYF. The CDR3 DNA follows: TGCGCCACCGGGACAGGGGAAACCTACGAGCAGTACTTC.